The 15 T cell receptor beta chains presented below share a single source sample, sequenced in a study of blood T cell repertoires in COVID-19. Profiling relied on immunoSEQ multiplex PCR, and the TCRdb table lists in-frame clones only, not all of them. The sample shows over 90,000 clones, approximately 82% of them seen only once. Sequencing input: peripheral blood. The receptors come from a man between 50 and 59 years old with active or convalescent COVID-19.

The chain is built from TRBV3-1 (or the pseudogene TRBV3-2) and TRBJ2-5; maybe TRBD2 (6 bases). V gave up 1 base and J gave up 5 bases, with 14 bases separating them. CDR1 is LGHDT, CDR2 YNNKEL, per germline (reference sequence). The CDR3 has 15 amino acids. CDR3 in amino acids: CASSQASVGWETQYF. In DNA form, the CDR3 reads TGTGCCAGCAGCCAAGCTAGCGTGGGGTGGGAGACCCAGTACTTC.

This clone is a singleton in its sample. The chain links TRBV18 to TRBJ1-1; 8 bases match TRBD1. Germline CDR1 and CDR2: KGHSH and LQKENI. J was trimmed by 5 bases and V by 5 bases; bases with no gene match: 13. The CDR3 consists of 16 residues. The CDR3 is CASSARQGKLGTEAFF. The CDR3, as DNA: TGTGCCAGCTCAGCCCGACAGGGGAAGCTTGGGACTGAAGCTTTCTTT.

CDR3 DNA: TGTGCCAGCAGCGGGGGGACAGCCACTGAAGCTTTCTTT. Translated, it gives CASSGGTATEAFF. This chain uses TRBV5-6 with TRBJ1-1, with 7 nucleotides matching TRBD1. The germline V gene has CDR1 SGHDT and CDR2 YYEEEE. V shed 4 bases and J 4 bases; nucleotides not matched to a gene: 4. This CDR3 spans 13 amino acids.

The chain has TRBV7-8 and TRBJ2-2; TRBD2 matches 10 bases. Germline V gives CDR1 SGHVS, CDR2 FQNEAQ. CDR3 size: 15 residues. V was pared by 6 bases and J by 1 base, with 2 bases of the junction left unmatched. The CDR3 loop reads CASRRLAGNTGELFF. The CDR3 coding sequence is TGTGCCAGCAGACGACTAGCGGGGAACACCGGGGAGCTGTTTTTT.

The J gene is TRBJ1-1, the V gene TRBV6-6, with D unresolved. Per germline, CDR1 MNHNY and CDR2 SVGAGI (reference sequence). V was trimmed by 2 bases and J by 5 bases, leaving 9 bases between them. This CDR3 spans 13 amino acids. The chain's CDR3 is CASSYQRATEAFF. The CDR3 DNA reads TGTGCCAGCAGTTACCAGAGGGCAACTGAAGCTTTCTTT.

This sequence joins TRBV25-1 and TRBJ2-5, with D tentatively TRBD1 (6 bases). The germline gives CDR1 MGHDK, CDR2 SYGVNS. The CDR3 sequence is 14 residues long. Trimming pared 6 bases from V and 4 bases from J, leaving 15 bases between. The CDR3 spells CASSDGGRGETQYF. The DNA of the CDR3 is TGTGCCAGCAGCGATGGGGGCAGGGGAGAGACCCAGTACTTC.

As to this clone: Additional DNA sequences in this sample encode the identical CDR3. This chain uses TRBV6-5 with TRBJ2-7; TRBD1 matches at 9 bases. CDR1 and CDR2 (germline): MNHEY, SVGAGI. There are 15 residues in the CDR3. V was pared by 4 bases and J by 2 bases, with 6 bases of the junction left unmatched. The CDR3 DNA sequence: TGTGCCAGCAGTTCACCGGGACAGGGAGCCTACGAGCAGTACTTC. It is translated as CASSSPGQGAYEQYF.

This clone was found a few times. The rearrangement uses TRBV5-4 and TRBJ1-5; TRBD1 might be the D (5 bases). Per the germline V gene, CDR1 is SGHNT and CDR2 is YYREEE (reference sequence). The CDR3 sequence is 15 residues long. Between the trimmed V and J ends, which lost 4 bases and 2 bases, there was a span of 13 bases. CDR3 in amino acids: CASSPGGGGNQPQHF. For the CDR3, the DNA is TGTGCCAGCAGCCCCGGCGGAGGGGGCAATCAGCCCCAGCATTTT. The full variable domain, rest sourced from reference TRBV5-4 and TRBJ1-5, is ETGVTQSPTHLIKTRGQQVTLRCSSQSGHNTVSWYQQALGQGPQFIFQYYREEENGRGNFPPRFSGLQFPNYSSELNVNALELDDSALYLCASSPGGGGNQPQHFGDGTRLSIL.

The chain employs TRBV28 and TRBJ1-4; TRBD1 is a possible D gene (5 bases). V lost 6 bases and J lost 4, with 12 bases in between. CDR3 length: 14 residues. Germline V CDR1 and CDR2: MDHEN, SYDVKM. CDR3 DNA sequence: TGTGCCAGCAGCCAGGGTGATTTTAATGAAAAACTGTTTTTT. As protein: CASSQGDFNEKLFF.

V and J are TRBV24-1 and TRBJ1-6, with no clear D. This CDR3 spans 12 amino acids. Trimming removed 4 bases from V and 7 bases from J, with 4 bases in between. Germline V gives CDR1 KGHDR, CDR2 SFDVKD. The CDR3 loop is CATSDQNSPLHF. In nucleotides, the CDR3 is TGTGCCACCAGTGACCAAAATTCACCCCTCCACTTT.

The V call is TRBV4-3, the J call TRBJ2-1, with 7 bases lining up with TRBD1. Germline CDR1 and CDR2: LGHNA and YSLEER. The trim removed 1 base at V and 4 bases at J, leaving 7 bases unmatched. This CDR3 spans 16 amino acids. The CDR3 spells CASSQVFGTEYNEQFF. The CDR3 nucleotides read TGCGCCAGCAGCCAAGTTTTTGGGACAGAGTACAATGAGCAGTTCTTC.

The chain carries TRBV6-1 and TRBJ2-2, with 7 bases that match TRBD1. The CDR3 is made up of 14 amino acids. Germline-derived CDR1 and CDR2 are MNHNS and SASEGT. The trim removed 2 bases at V and 3 bases at J, leaving 0 bases unmatched. The CDR3, as DNA: TGTGCCAGCAGTGAACAGGGGGACACCGGGGAGCTGTTTTTT. It specifies CASSEQGDTGELFF.

CDR3 coding DNA: TGTGCCACCAGTGACCAAAACAGGGCTCTGGGCTACACCTTC. Translated: CATSDQNRALGYTF. This chain joins TRBV24-1 and TRBJ1-2, with D possibly TRBD1 on 6 matching bases. The CDR3 contains 14 residues. Germline V gives CDR1 KGHDR, CDR2 SFDVKD. V was clipped by 4 bases and J by 8 bases, with 16 bases between them.

The table lists this clone with a count of one. This rearrangement joins TRBV7-2 to TRBJ1-2, with TRBD1 matching over 12 bases. J was trimmed by 4 bases and V by 4 bases; bases with no gene match: 7. The CDR3 has 16 residues. Germline assignment: CDR1 SGHTA and CDR2 FQGNSA. In DNA, the CDR3 is TGTGCCAGCAGCTCCCTCGGGACAGGGGGCTCCTATGGCTACACCTTC. Translating it yields CASSSLGTGGSYGYTF.

CDR3 loop: CAITRGHTGELFF. CDR3 in DNA: TGTGCCATCACCAGGGGGCACACCGGGGAGCTGTTTTTT. The chain uses TRBV10-3 and TRBJ2-2, with TRBD1 identical over 8 bases. The germline V gene has CDR1 ENHRY and CDR2 SYGVKD. CDR3 size: 13 residues. V lost 7 bases, J lost 3 bases, and 1 base stayed unmatched.